The next 13 T cell receptor beta chains were all read from a single sample in a study of T cells after posttransplantation cyclophosphamide. Using immunoSEQ multiplex PCR, the repertoire was profiled, and TCRdb retains in-frame clones only, with some absent. The data show approximately 2,800 clones, roughly 81% seen once. Sequencing used PBMCs. Receptor source: a young man with a blood cancer, CMV-positive, and with a related stem cell donor.

The chain uses TRBV10-3 and TRBJ2-2; weak D call: TRBD2 (6 bases). CDR1 and CDR2 from the germline V gene are ENHRY and SYGVKD. The CDR3 has 14 amino acids. Trimming left V 3 bases short and J 5 bases short, with 10 bases between. The CDR3 bases are TGTGCCATCAGTGATGACGCGGGGACCGGGGAGCTGTTTTTT. This sequence encodes CAISDDAGTGELFF.

The V call is TRBV2, the J call TRBJ2-3, with 10 bases fitting TRBD2. This CDR3 comprises 14 residues. CDR1 is SNHLY and CDR2 is FYNNEI in the germline V gene. With V trimmed by 6 bases and J by 0 bases, 0 bases remained unmatched. The CDR3: CASRLAGSTDTQYF. CDR3 nucleotides: TGTGCCAGCAGACTAGCGGGGAGCACAGATACGCAGTATTTT.

The DNA for the CDR3 is TGTGCCAGCACCCCGGGGACAAACACCGGGGAGCTGTTTTTT. The encoded protein is CASTPGTNTGELFF. The chain joins TRBV13 to TRBJ2-2; TRBD1 is a possible D gene (6 bases). The CDR3 totals 14 residues. Germline CDR1 PRHDT, CDR2 FYEKMQ (reference sequence). Trimming shortened V by 7 bases and J by 2 bases, and 11 bases separated the two germline ends.

This chain's CDR3 is CASSLDGGASDEQFF. Here the CDR3 DNA reads TGTGCCAGCAGCTTAGACGGGGGGGCCAGTGATGAGCAGTTCTTC. The V and J genes are TRBV11-2 and TRBJ2-1, with TRBD2 matching over 8 bases. The CDR3 totals 15 residues. V shed 0 bases and J 8 bases; nucleotides not matched to a gene: 6. CDR1 and CDR2 from the germline V gene are SGHAT and FQNNGV.

The chain combines TRBV15 with TRBJ1-5, with a weak D call TRBD1 (6 bases). CDR1 LNHNV and CDR2 YYDKDF come from the germline V gene (reference sequence). V lost 6 bases to trimming and J lost 2 bases, with 8 bases between them. The CDR3 loop spans 13 amino acids. The CDR3 loop is CATRTGRNQPQHF. The CDR3 DNA sequence: TGTGCCACCAGGACAGGCCGCAATCAGCCCCAGCATTTT.

J is TRBJ2-4 and V is TRBV6-1; TRBD1 matches 10 bases. The V gene's germline CDR1 is MNHNS and CDR2 SASEGT. V shed 4 bases and J 0 bases; nucleotides not matched to a gene: 6. The CDR3 sequence is 17 residues long. The CDR3 bases are TGTGCCAGCAGTGCCGACAGGGGGCGGCTAGCCAAAAACATTCAGTACTTC. This translates into CASSADRGRLAKNIQYF.

The chain uses TRBV28 and TRBJ1-6; 7 positions agree with TRBD1. Germline-derived CDR1 and CDR2 are MDHEN and SYDVKM. Unmatched junction bases numbered 18, after V lost 6 bases and J lost 7 bases. This CDR3 is 18 amino acids long. The CDR3 sequence is CASSSYRGKGSPNSPLHF. CDR3 coding DNA: TGTGCCAGCAGCTCTTACAGGGGTAAGGGGTCACCAAATTCACCCCTCCACTTT.

This chain's CDR3 is CASSKTSGAHNEQFF. The CDR3 bases are TGCGCCAGCTCCAAGACTAGCGGGGCCCACAATGAGCAGTTCTTC. The chain employs TRBV5-1 and TRBJ2-1; 11 nucleotides line up with TRBD2. J gave up 5 bases and V 7 bases, and 8 bases lay outside the gene matches. Germline-derived CDR1 and CDR2 are SGHRS and YFSETQ. CDR3 length: 15 amino acids.

CDR3 protein: CASSLEQGAWKYF. The CDR3 bases are TGTGCCAGCAGCTTAGAACAGGGGGCCTGGAAGTACTTC. V usage is TRBV7-9 and J usage is TRBJ2-7; 9 positions agree with TRBD1. The V gene end was trimmed by 1 base and the J gene end by 11 bases; junction bases not matched to a gene: 6. The CDR3 consists of 13 residues. Per the germline V gene, CDR1 is SEHNR and CDR2 is FQNEAQ (reference sequence).

This clone was observed a single time. The chain joins TRBV2 to TRBJ2-1, with TRBD1 as a possible D gene (6 bases). Trimming shortened V by 7 bases and J by 4 bases, and 11 bases separated the two germline ends. This CDR3 is 13 amino acids long. Germline CDR1 SNHLY, CDR2 FYNNEI. The CDR3 protein is CASILDRYNEQFF. The CDR3 DNA reads as TGTGCCAGCATCTTGGACAGATACAATGAGCAGTTCTTC.

This sequence joins TRBV29-1 and TRBJ2-3; the match to TRBD2 covers 11 bases. V lost 3 bases, J lost 3 bases, and 5 bases stayed unmatched. The CDR3 loop spans 15 amino acids. The germline CDR1 and CDR2 sequences are SQVTM and ANQGSEA. Here the CDR3 reads CSVDSSGRGTDTQYF. The CDR3 bases are TGCAGCGTTGACAGTAGCGGGAGGGGTACAGATACGCAGTATTTT.

This chain connects TRBV5-4 to TRBJ2-7; 8 nucleotides match TRBD2. The CDR3 length is 15 residues. CDR1 is SGHNT and CDR2 is YYREEE in the germline V gene (reference sequence). With V trimmed by 3 bases and J by 0 bases, 5 bases remained unmatched. CDR3 in DNA: TGTGCCAGCAGCTATAATAGCGGGACCTCCTACGAGCAGTACTTC. It specifies CASSYNSGTSYEQYF.

The chain combines TRBV28 with TRBJ1-5, with 7 bases identical to TRBD1. V dropped 7 bases and J dropped 3; count of bases not matched to a gene: 9. CDR3 length: 15 amino acids. Germline lookup yields CDR1 MDHEN and CDR2 SYDVKM. The chain's CDR3 is CASKPDRANNQPQHF. The CDR3 nucleotides are TGTGCCAGCAAGCCCGACAGGGCAAACAATCAGCCCCAGCATTTT.